This T cell receptor beta chain comes out of a study of beta chain features in type 1 diabetes. Overall study findings and caveats: Moderate but significant shortening of TCRB CDR3s was recorded in all four CD4+ subsets from Type 1 diabetes patients. More deletions and fewer insertions at VDJ junctions were seen in type 1 diabetes patients.

The study reverse transcribed the entire isolated RNA, so it sequenced expressed TCRB transcripts. Data came from immunoSEQ multiplex PCR; TCRdb stores just in-frame clones and leaves some out. The sample yields 550,000 to 850,000 clones, under 15% seen once. Heparinised blood was drawn once per donor, averaging roughly 0.11 L. This clone has just a few counts. Antigen: not known. At the DNA level, this CDR3 is encoded by other sequences in the same sample as well. The sample consisted of naive CD4+ T cells from blood. The sequence derives from a man aged 18 to 29 with type 1 diabetes.

CDR3: CASSVGQMNTEAFF. DNA for the CDR3: TGTGCCAGCAGCGTCGGACAGATGAACACTGAAGCTTTCTTT. V and J are TRBV9 and TRBJ1-1; perhaps TRBD1 as D (6 bases). V was trimmed by 2 bases and J by 0 bases, leaving 8 bases between them. Germline lookup yields CDR1 SGDLS and CDR2 YYNGEE. The CDR3 has 14 residues.